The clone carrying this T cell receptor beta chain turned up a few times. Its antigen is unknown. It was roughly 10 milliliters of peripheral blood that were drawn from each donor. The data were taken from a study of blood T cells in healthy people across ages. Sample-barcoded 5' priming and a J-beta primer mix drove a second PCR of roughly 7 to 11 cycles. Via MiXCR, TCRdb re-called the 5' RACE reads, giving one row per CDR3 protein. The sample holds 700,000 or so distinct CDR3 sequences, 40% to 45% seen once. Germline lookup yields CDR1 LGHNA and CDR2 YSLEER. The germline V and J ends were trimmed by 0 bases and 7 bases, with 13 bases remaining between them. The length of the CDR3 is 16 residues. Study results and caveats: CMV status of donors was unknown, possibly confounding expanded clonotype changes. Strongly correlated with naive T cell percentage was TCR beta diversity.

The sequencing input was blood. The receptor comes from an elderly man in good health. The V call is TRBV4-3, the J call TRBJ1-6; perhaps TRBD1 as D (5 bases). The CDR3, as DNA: TGCGCCAGCAGCCAAGAAGGGTCAGGGATGAATTCACCCCTCCACTTT. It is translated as CASSQEGSGMNSPLHF.